The T cell receptor beta chain described here comes from a study of control samples from healthy donors and cancer patients. Repertoires were generated with immunoSEQ multiplex PCR, while TCRdb's copy carries only in-frame clones and drops some. This table holds approximately 120,000 clones, roughly nine tenths found once. This CDR3 spans 13 amino acids. The V gene lost 1 base and the J gene lost 4 bases, with 7 bases spanning the gap. CDR1 is MGHDK, CDR2 SYGVNS, per germline. The source material was blood. The clonotype comes from a young man in good health. The J gene is TRBJ1-2, the V gene TRBV25-1; D gene unclear. DNA for the CDR3: TGTGCCAGCAGTGAATCCCGATTCTATGGCTACACCTTC. The encoded protein is CASSESRFYGYTF.